Sequencing of this T cell receptor beta chain was carried out in a study of tumor-infiltrating lymphocytes in primary liver carcinoma. Study-wide background: Sample yields, roughly 3.65 to 7.13 million productive TCRbeta reads, were similar across the tissue types. Findings and limits, study-wide: Tumors reached a significantly greater top-250-clone fraction than blood did (p = 0.039).

Germline CDR1 and CDR2: SQVTM and ANQGSEA. The germline V and J ends were trimmed by 6 bases and 6 bases, with 18 bases remaining between them. The CDR3 is made up of 14 amino acids. The input was approximately 500 ng total RNA; TCR beta cDNA was made from it with a constant-region primer. Slightly modified ARM-PCR served as the procedure for the TCR beta libraries. These libraries came from three rounds of nested multiplex PCR. TRBV1-TRBV30 forward primers paired with a C-beta reverse primer drove the first two PCR rounds, about 9 cycles each. TCRdb called the multiplex PCR reads again in MiXCR, with one record for every CDR3 protein. The data show hundreds of thousands of distinct CDR3 sequences, with 58% seen just once and over 15% held by the top ten. Note on this clonotype: Its target is not known.

The authors took blood RNA from unsorted whole blood and also extracted germline DNA. The J gene is TRBJ2-1, the V gene TRBV29-1; D could derive from TRBD1 or TRBD2 (5 bases each). Input material: peripheral blood. The source of this sequence is a woman aged 25 to 39 with primary liver carcinoma and hepatitis B virus infection. The CDR3 is CSVTYGTPGNEQFF. The CDR3 nucleotides are TGCAGCGTCACCTACGGGACGCCGGGCAATGAGCAGTTCTTC.